The clone carrying this T cell receptor beta chain turned up a few times. Antigen specificity is unknown. This sample stems from a study of regulatory T cells in long-lasting Graves disease. Notes on the study in general: A greater number of public clonotypes (roughly 2,700) was shared by persistent patients than by new patients (roughly 930). Study of thyroid tissue was not done, with only peripheral blood studied. Results may be inaccurate due to the small sample size.

The time point is: persistent/refractory GD, antithyroid drugs over 5 years with positive TRAb. The TCR library used RNA extracted from PBMCs. Each patient gave around 8.1 milliliters of EDTA-anticoagulated peripheral blood. This CDR3 has 16 residues. Germline V CDR1 and CDR2: MGHRA, YSYEKL. Trimming at V came to 2 bases and at J to 3 bases, leaving 7 bases not matched to a gene. Construction of the TCR beta libraries employed iRepertoire HTBI primers in conjunction with Arm-PCR of CDR3 regions. In TCRdb, the multiplex PCR reads were re-called with MiXCR into one record per CDR3 protein. The table has nearly 350,000 distinct CDR3 sequences, less than 20% seen once.

The genes are TRBV4-1 and TRBJ2-7, with 10 bases identical to TRBD2. The receptor comes from a female donor with Graves disease. Sequencing used peripheral blood mononuclear cells (PBMCs), obtained when the disease was refractory, from a patient treated with antithyroid drugs. The CDR3 is CASSQTTSGTNYEQYF. The DNA of the CDR3 is TGCGCCAGCAGCCAAACTACTAGCGGGACTAACTACGAGCAGTACTTC.